The 3 T cell receptor beta chains in this list originate from one sample, sequenced in a study of blood T cell repertoires in COVID-19. The repertoire was sequenced with immunoSEQ multiplex PCR; TCRdb's copy has only in-frame clones and lacks some. The sample shows roughly 210,000 clones, under 90% of them seen only once. The sample comprised peripheral blood. Receptors were obtained from an elderly woman with COVID-19, enrolled during active disease.

The chain is built from TRBV18 and TRBJ2-7; D possibly corresponds to TRBD2 (5 bases). The CDR3 loop spans 13 amino acids. The germline gives CDR1 KGHSH, CDR2 LQKENI. V was trimmed by 4 bases and J by 3 bases, leaving 10 bases between them. CDR3 coding DNA: TGTGCCAGCTCACTAGGTGCGGGCTACGAGCAGTACGTC. Residues: CASSLGAGYEQYV.

V and J are TRBV6-5 and TRBJ2-7; D not certain. Deletions cut 6 bases from V and 0 bases from J, with 3 bases between. There are 11 residues in the CDR3. The germline gives CDR1 MNHEY, CDR2 SVGAGI. The CDR3 loop is CASRSSYEQYF. In nucleotides, the CDR3 is TGTGCCAGCAGGAGCTCCTACGAGCAGTACTTC.

This clone showed up just once. The genes are TRBV27 and TRBJ2-2; maybe TRBD2 (6 bases). There are 14 residues in the CDR3. CDR1 and CDR2 from the germline V gene are MNHEY and SMNVEV (reference sequence). Between the trimmed V and J ends, which lost 7 bases and 1 base, there was a span of 10 bases. The CDR3 protein is CASKRTMNTGELFF. The CDR3 region has the DNA TGTGCCAGCAAAAGGACTATGAACACCGGGGAGCTGTTTTTT.